The rows below give T cell receptor beta chains drawn from one sample of a study of T-cell memory formation after mild COVID-19. A single record per CDR3 protein comes from TCRdb applying MiXCR to the 5' RACE reads. The data contain 65,000 to 95,000 distinct CDR3 sequences, around 13% of them singletons. The sample was PBMCs or a T cell subset sorted from them (not recorded which). The source of these receptors is a man in his late teens or twenties who had mild COVID-19 (a few samples of this study predate the infection). Cell type and time point are not known. Each CDR3 is given with its conserved first and last residue. A D gene is named only where the DNA matches it firmly. The size field is filled for only some rows; it gives once, few, many or a size class.

few,TRBD1,TRBJ1-5,TRBV6-5,TGTGCCACCGGGCTGGCAGGGGGAAATCAGCCCCAGCATTTT,CATGLAGGNQPQHF
few,-,TRBJ1-2,TRBV9,TGTGCCAGCAGCCCACCCAGGGCAAGCTATGGCTACACCTTC,CASSPPRASYGYTF
-,-,TRBJ2-2,TRBV6-5,TGTGCCAGCAGCCCCTACGCCGGGGGATTATCGAACACCGGGGAGCTGTTTTTT,CASSPYAGGLSNTGELFF
-,-,TRBJ2-7,TRBV12-3/TRBV12-4,TGTGCCAGCAGTCCCCGTAGCGACGAGCAGTACTTC,CASSPRSDEQYF
-,-,TRBJ1-1,TRBV7-9,TGTGCCAGCAGCTTAAGGGAGTTGAACACTGAAGCTTTCTTT,CASSLRELNTEAFF
-,-,TRBJ2-5,TRBV11-2,TGTGCCAGCAGCTTAGGGCGCAAACGGGGCGGAGAGACCCAGTACTTC,CASSLGRKRGGETQYF
few,-,TRBJ2-2,TRBV4-2,TGTGCCAGCAGCCAAGATGGCAACTGGGAGCTGTTTTTT,CASSQDGNWELFF
-,-,TRBJ1-1,TRBV6-5,TGTGCCAGCAGTTACTCCATGAACACTGAAGCTTTCTTT,CASSYSMNTEAFF
-,TRBD2,TRBJ2-7,TRBV3-1,TGTGCCAGCAGCCACCTAGCGGGGGGCACCATCTACGAGCAGTACTTC,CASSHLAGGTIYEQYF
many,-,TRBJ1-1,TRBV7-6,TGTGCCAGCAGCCCTACAGGGTACACTGAAGCTTTCTTT,CASSPTGYTEAFF
-,TRBD1,TRBJ2-5,TRBV6-6,TGTGCCAGCAGTTACGGGACAGCCCAAGAGACCCAGTACTTC,CASSYGTAQETQYF
few,TRBD2,TRBJ2-2,TRBV12-3/TRBV12-4,TGTGCCAGTACGAAGAATGGACTAGCGGGGGTTACAAACACCGGGGAGCTGTTTTTT,CASTKNGLAGVTNTGELFF
few,-,TRBJ2-1,TRBV4-2,TGTGCCAGCAGCCAAGAACTGGCCGTATACAATGAGCAGTTCTTC,CASSQELAVYNEQFF
-,-,TRBJ2-7,TRBV6-8,TGTGCCATCCCGTGGGCGCTGGGACGGTTTTCCTACGAGCAGTACTTC,CAIPWALGRFSYEQYF
few,TRBD2,TRBJ2-3,TRBV7-9,TGTGCCAGCAGCTTAGTTCGGGGGGGCCCCGATACGCAGTATTTT,CASSLVRGGPDTQYF
-,-,TRBJ2-1,TRBV4-1,TGCGCCAGCAGCCTGTGGCTCACCGAATTTTATGAGCAGTTCTTC,CASSLWLTEFYEQFF
-,-,TRBJ2-3,TRBV20-1,TGCAGTGCTGTCTCAGGGGTGGCGAGCACAGATACGCAGTATTTT,CSAVSGVASTDTQYF
-,-,TRBJ2-1,TRBV6-1,TGTGCCAGCAGTGAAGCCCGTCTCCTTCTCGATGAGCAGTTCTTC,CASSEARLLLDEQFF
-,-,TRBJ2-3,TRBV3-1,TGTGCCAGCAGCCTGGGCAGCGCGCAGTATTTT,CASSLGSAQYF
few,-,TRBJ1-2,TRBV15,TGTGCCACCAGCAGAGATACCGGCGGGAACTATGGCTACACCTTC,CATSRDTGGNYGYTF
-,TRBD2,TRBJ2-7,TRBV7-6,TGTGCCAGCAGCCCGCTGCTGACTAGCGGGGGCTCCTACGAGCAGTACTTC,CASSPLLTSGGSYEQYF
few,-,TRBJ2-2,TRBV24-1,TGTGCCACCAGTGCCAGGAGGTTGAACACCGGGGAGCTGTTTTTT,CATSARRLNTGELFF
many,TRBD2,TRBJ2-1,TRBV6-4,TGTGCCAGCAGTGACACTAGCGGCTCCTACAATGAGCAGTTCTTC,CASSDTSGSYNEQFF
-,-,TRBJ2-5,TRBV12-3/TRBV12-4,TGTGCCAGCAGTCCACCGGGCCCCGGGGAGACCCAGTACTTC,CASSPPGPGETQYF
-,-,TRBJ1-2,TRBV7-6,TGTGCCAGCAGCTTAGCCGTTCAGGGTACTACTAACTATGGCTACACCTTC,CASSLAVQGTTNYGYTF
few,TRBD2,TRBJ2-3,TRBV29-1,TGCAGCGCCGGCGGGGGGGGAGCAGATACGCAGTATTTT,CSAGGGGADTQYF
-,-,TRBJ1-4,TRBV5-5,TGTGCCAGCAGCCCTGTGACGTCAACTAATGAAAAACTGTTTTTT,CASSPVTSTNEKLFF
-,TRBD1,TRBJ1-2,TRBV5-5,TGTGCCAGCAGCTTGGTGCCCGATTGGACAGGGGACTATGGCTACACCTTC,CASSLVPDWTGDYGYTF
few,TRBD2,TRBJ2-3,TRBV7-3,TGTGCCAGCAGCTCCCAAGCGGGGGGCACAGATACGCAGTATTTT,CASSSQAGGTDTQYF
few,-,TRBJ1-4,TRBV4-3,TGCGCCAGCAGCCAAGATGGTGGGGGCCGAGGGAATGAAAAACTGTTTTTT,CASSQDGGGRGNEKLFF
-,-,TRBJ1-1,TRBV29-1,TGCAGCGGGAAACAGGAAAACACTGAAGCTTTCTTT,CSGKQENTEAFF
few,-,TRBJ2-6,TRBV5-1,TGCGCCAGCAGCTTGGGACGGAGCTCTGGGGCCAACGTCCTGACTTTC,CASSLGRSSGANVLTF
many,-,TRBJ2-7,TRBV12-3/TRBV12-4,TGTGCCAGCAGTCCCCTCCCCGGTCTTAACTACGAGCAGTACTTC,CASSPLPGLNYEQYF
-,TRBD2,TRBJ2-2,TRBV28,TGTGCCAGCAGTTTATGCAGACTATGCGGGGGGGTAACCGGGGAGCTGTTTTTT,CASSLCRLCGGVTGELFF
-,-,TRBJ1-1,TRBV7-9,TGTGCCAGCCAGTGGGGGGGCGGCCGGGCTTTCTTT,CASQWGGGRAFF
-,-,TRBJ2-2,TRBV7-8,TGTGCCAGCAGCCTATGGGACACATCTACCGGGGAGCTGTTTTTT,CASSLWDTSTGELFF
-,-,TRBJ2-7,TRBV29-1,TGCAGCGTTGTGAGGGACTACGAGCAGTACTTC,CSVVRDYEQYF
few,TRBD2,TRBJ2-7,TRBV11-2,TGTGCCAGCAGCCAAGGGACTAGCTACGAGCAGTACTTC,CASSQGTSYEQYF
-,-,TRBJ2-3,TRBV12-3/TRBV12-4,TGTGCCAGCAGTTTAGTGACAGCGACAGATACGCAGTATTTT,CASSLVTATDTQYF
few,-,TRBJ2-5,TRBV5-1,TGCGCCAGCAGCTTGGCCTTGGACGGACGAGAGACCCAGTACTTC,CASSLALDGRETQYF
-,-,TRBJ2-3,TRBV4-3,TGCGCCAGCAGCAAAAGATTCCCCTCGGTGAGGGCAGATACGCAGTATTTT,CASSKRFPSVRADTQYF
few,-,TRBJ1-1,TRBV20-1,TGCAGTGCTAGAGATCCGGGAACAAACACTGAAGCTTTCTTT,CSARDPGTNTEAFF
few,-,TRBJ2-6,TRBV27,TGTGCCAGCAGTTTACGTCAGGGGGTAGCGGGGATCATCGGTGGGGCCAACGTCCTGACTTTC,CASSLRQGVAGIIGGANVLTF
few,-,TRBJ1-2,TRBV28,TGTGCCAGCAGTGAAAGACTGCTTAAGGGCTACACCTTC,CASSERLLKGYTF
many,-,TRBJ1-4,TRBV4-3,TGCGCCAGCAGCCAAGAGACCCGTGGACAGTCAAATGAAAAACTGTTTTTT,CASSQETRGQSNEKLFF
-,-,TRBJ2-1,TRBV7-9,TGTGCCAGCAGAAAAGAGGCCACCTCCTACAATGAGCAGTTCTTC,CASRKEATSYNEQFF
-,-,TRBJ2-5,TRBV7-8,TGTGCCAGCAGCACCAGGACCTTCCAAGAGACCCAGTACTTC,CASSTRTFQETQYF
few,TRBD1,TRBJ2-1,TRBV9,TGTGCCAGCAGCGTCGAGACAGGGGGCGCAAAGCAGTTCTTC,CASSVETGGAKQFF
-,-,TRBJ1-5,TRBV5-5,TGTGCCAGCAGCTTGGCCAGTGGTGTTTTCGATCAGCCCCAGCATTTT,CASSLASGVFDQPQHF
few,-,TRBJ2-2,TRBV6-5,TGTGCCAGCAGTTACAGGGCAGCGAACACCGGGGAGCTGTTTTTT,CASSYRAANTGELFF
few,-,TRBJ1-1,TRBV5-1,TGCGCCAGCAGCTTGGCTGACGGTAACACTGAAGCTTTCTTT,CASSLADGNTEAFF